The present T cell receptor beta chain was sequenced within a study of tumor-infiltrating lymphocytes in primary liver carcinoma. From around 18-30 mg of unsorted bulk tissue, DNA and RNA were co-extracted together. Tumor regions sampled: superior, inferior, left, right poles, and centre. Study findings and constraints: A significantly higher top-250-clone fraction was found in tumors than in blood (p = 0.039). For tumor-adjacent and tumor-blood pairs, overlap was less than that seen for tumor region pairs.

The CDR3 has 13 amino acids. Germline CDR1 reads ENHRY; CDR2 reads SYGVKD. Losses at the gene ends were 6 bases for V and 2 bases for J; bases not matched to a gene: 3. This clonotype showed up many times. Its cognate antigen is unknown. The input was roughly 0.5 ug total RNA; TCR beta cDNA was made from it with a constant-region primer. Amplification in three nested multiplex PCR rounds with slightly modified ARM-PCR gave rise to TCR beta libraries. Two initial PCR rounds of roughly 10 cycles each paired TRBV1-TRBV30 forward primers with a C-beta reverse primer. TCRdb re-called the multiplex PCR reads with MiXCR, one entry per CDR3 protein. The table includes around 50,000 distinct CDR3 sequences, about 80% detected once.

The receptor was isolated from a middle-aged man with primary liver carcinoma and hepatitis B virus infection. The chain uses TRBV10-3 and TRBJ2-5; 7 bases fit TRBD1. What was sequenced was liver tumor tissue from sampling region 3. Regarding subset: tumor region T3, left-lateral pole. CDR3: CAIRGTVQETQYF. The CDR3 coding sequence is TGTGCCATCAGGGGGACAGTTCAAGAGACCCAGTACTTC.